This T cell receptor (beta chain) derives from a study of PD-1 blockade in classical Hodgkin lymphoma. On this clone: Its matching antigen is unknown.

Study-level points and caveats: Newly diagnosed patients were said to have less baseline TCR diversity than healthy donors did. TCR diversity rose significantly by C4D1 in CD4+ but not CD8+ cells. Individuals who commenced nivolumab within less than 1 year of ASCT were excluded.

TCRdb keeps only in-frame clones here, not all; method: immunoSEQ multiplex PCR. Among approximately 27,000 clones listed, roughly 87% were seen once. The V end was cut by 2 bases, the J end by 7 bases, with 5 bases between. The CDR3 covers 11 residues. Germline V gene data show CDR1 as SGHAT and CDR2 as FQNNGV. Time point defined: cycle 4 day 1 (C4D1), after 5 to 7 weeks of nivolumab. Relapses following autologous stem cell transplantation were seen in all patients, with brentuximab vedotin exposure varying. Best response was recorded as complete response, partial response or progressive disease. Material: peripheral blood mononuclear cells (PBMCs), obtained before the fourth cycle of nivolumab. The gene calls are TRBV11-2 and TRBJ1-1, with D unclear. This receptor was identified in a human donor with classical Hodgkin lymphoma. The CDR3 reads CASSLKIEAFF. The CDR3 nucleotides are TGTGCCAGCAGCTTAAAAATTGAAGCTTTCTTT. Looking up the rest from reference TRBV11-2 and TRBJ1-1 gives the full variable domain: EAGVAQSPRYKIIEKRQSVAFWCNPISGHATLYWYQQILGQGPKLLIQFQNNGVVDDSQLPKDRFSAERLKGVDSTLKIQPAKLEDSAVYLCASSLKIEAFFGQGTRLTVV.